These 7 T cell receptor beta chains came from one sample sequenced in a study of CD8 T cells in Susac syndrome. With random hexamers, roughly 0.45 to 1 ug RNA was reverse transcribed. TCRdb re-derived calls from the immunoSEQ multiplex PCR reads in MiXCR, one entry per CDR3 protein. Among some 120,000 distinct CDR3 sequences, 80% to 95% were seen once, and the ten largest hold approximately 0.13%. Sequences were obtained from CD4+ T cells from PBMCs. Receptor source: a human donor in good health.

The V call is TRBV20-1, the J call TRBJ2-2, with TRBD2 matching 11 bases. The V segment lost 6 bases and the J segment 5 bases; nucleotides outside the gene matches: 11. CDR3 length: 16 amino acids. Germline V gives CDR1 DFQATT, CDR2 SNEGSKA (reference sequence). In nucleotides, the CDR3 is TGCAGTGCCAACAGACTAGCGGGGTCGGAGACCGGGGAGCTGTTTTTT. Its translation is CSANRLAGSETGELFF.

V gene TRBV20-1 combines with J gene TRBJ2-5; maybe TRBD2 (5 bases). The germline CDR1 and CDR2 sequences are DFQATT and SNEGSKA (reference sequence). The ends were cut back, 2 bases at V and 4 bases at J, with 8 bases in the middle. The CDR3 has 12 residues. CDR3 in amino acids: CSARSGRETQYF. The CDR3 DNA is TGCAGTGCTAGAAGTGGGAGAGAGACCCAGTACTTC.

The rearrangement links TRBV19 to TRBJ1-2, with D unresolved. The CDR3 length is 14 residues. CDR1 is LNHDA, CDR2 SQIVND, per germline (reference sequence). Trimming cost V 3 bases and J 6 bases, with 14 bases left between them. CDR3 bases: TGTGCCAGTAGTATCGGACCAGACACGGATGGCTACACCTTC. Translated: CASSIGPDTDGYTF.

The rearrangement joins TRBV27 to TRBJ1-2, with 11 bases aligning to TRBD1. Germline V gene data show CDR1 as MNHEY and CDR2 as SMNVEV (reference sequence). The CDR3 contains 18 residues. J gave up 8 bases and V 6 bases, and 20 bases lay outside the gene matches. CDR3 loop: CASRWKGTGGRRGMGYTF. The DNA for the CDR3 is TGTGCCAGCAGGTGGAAAGGGACAGGGGGAAGGAGAGGGATGGGCTACACCTTC.

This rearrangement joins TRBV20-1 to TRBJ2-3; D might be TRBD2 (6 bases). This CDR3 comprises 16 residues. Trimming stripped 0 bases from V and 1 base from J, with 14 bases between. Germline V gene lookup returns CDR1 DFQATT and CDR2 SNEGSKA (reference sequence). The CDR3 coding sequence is TGCAGTGCTAGAGATTTCGGGAGCGCGGGCACAGATACGCAGTATTTT. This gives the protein CSARDFGSAGTDTQYF.

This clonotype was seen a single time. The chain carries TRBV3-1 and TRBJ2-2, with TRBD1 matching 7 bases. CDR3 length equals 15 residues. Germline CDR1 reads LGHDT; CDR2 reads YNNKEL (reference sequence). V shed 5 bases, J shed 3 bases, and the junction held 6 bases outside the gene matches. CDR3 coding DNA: TGTGCCAGCAGCTATACAGGGGATTACACCGGGGAGCTGTTTTTT. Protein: CASSYTGDYTGELFF.

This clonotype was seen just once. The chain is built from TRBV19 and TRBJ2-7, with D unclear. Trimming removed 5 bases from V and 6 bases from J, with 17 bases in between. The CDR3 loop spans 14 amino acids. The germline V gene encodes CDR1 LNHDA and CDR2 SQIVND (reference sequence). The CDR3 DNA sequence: TGTGCCAGTAGTCCAAAGACGGGTCCAGGCGAGCAGTACTTC. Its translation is CASSPKTGPGEQYF.